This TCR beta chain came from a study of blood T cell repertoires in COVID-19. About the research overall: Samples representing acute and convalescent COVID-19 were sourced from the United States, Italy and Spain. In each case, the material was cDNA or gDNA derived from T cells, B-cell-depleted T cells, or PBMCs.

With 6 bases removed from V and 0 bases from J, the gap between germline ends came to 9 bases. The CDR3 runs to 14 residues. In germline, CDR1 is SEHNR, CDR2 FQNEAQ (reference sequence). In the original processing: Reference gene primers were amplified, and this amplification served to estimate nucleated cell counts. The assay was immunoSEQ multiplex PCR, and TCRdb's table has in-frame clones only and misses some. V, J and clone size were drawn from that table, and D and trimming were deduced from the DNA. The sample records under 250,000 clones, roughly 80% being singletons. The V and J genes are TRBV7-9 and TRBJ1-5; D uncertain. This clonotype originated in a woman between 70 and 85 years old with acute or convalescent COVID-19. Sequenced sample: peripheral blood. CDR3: CASSRTDSNQPQHF. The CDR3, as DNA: TGTGCCAGCAGTAGGACTGATAGCAATCAGCCCCAGCATTTT.